The 26 T cell receptor beta chains in this list originate from one sample, sequenced in a study of cytomegalovirus exposure and HLA in healthy donors. With 60 Vbeta and 13 Jbeta primers, the PCR was carried out. Sequencing was performed with immunoSEQ multiplex PCR; in TCRdb, only in-frame clones are kept and a portion is missing. The table has about 130,000 clones, 74% seen once. Sequencing input: PBMCs. Source of these receptors: a woman between 45 and 60 years old in good health and CMV-seropositive.

V gene TRBV6-1 combines with J gene TRBJ1-5; D is unclear. In germline, CDR1 is MNHNS, CDR2 SASEGT. Between the trimmed V and J ends, which lost 8 bases and 2 bases, there was a span of 10 bases. The CDR3 spans 13 residues. The CDR3 DNA sequence: TGTGCCAGCGAGAAAGAGGGCAATCAGCCCCAGCATTTT. It specifies CASEKEGNQPQHF.

The rearrangement uses TRBV5-1 and TRBJ1-2; TRBD1 matches 8 bases. From germline, CDR1 is SGHRS and CDR2 YFSETQ. The CDR3 is 13 residues long. The J segment lost 6 bases and the V segment lost 3 bases, leaving 4 bases of the junction unmatched. CDR3 DNA sequence: TGCGCCAGCAGCTACACAGGGGGGGATGGCTACACCTTC. Its translation: CASSYTGGDGYTF.

This rearrangement joins TRBV7-9 to TRBJ2-5, with 8 bases fitting TRBD1. The last part of the DNA fits TRBJ2-7 better; the J call may be wrong. The V gene's germline CDR1 is SEHNR and CDR2 FQNEAQ (reference sequence). The CDR3 has 13 residues. CDR3 amino acids: CASSPGGPYEQYF. The CDR3 DNA follows: TGTGCCAGCAGCCCAGGGGGCCCCTACGAGCAGTACTTC.

Only one count was recorded for this clone. The chain recombines TRBV29-1 with TRBJ1-4, with D maybe TRBD1 (5 bases). This CDR3 is 14 amino acids long. V dropped 4 bases and J dropped 5 bases, with 14 bases sitting between them. Germline V gene lookup returns CDR1 SQVTM and CDR2 ANQGSEA. CDR3 bases: TGCAGCGTTGCGGGTGGGGCTAGGAATGAAAAACTGTTTTTT. The encoded protein is CSVAGGARNEKLFF.

V is TRBV18 and J is TRBJ1-6, with TRBD1 matching over 7 bases. CDR3 length: 15 amino acids. The V and J ends lost 2 bases and 9 bases, in that order; junction bases with no gene match: 7. The germline V gene has CDR1 KGHSH and CDR2 LQKENI. CDR3 loop: CASSPGQVRTSPLHF. In DNA form, the CDR3 reads TGTGCCAGCTCACCAGGACAGGTTCGAACTTCACCCCTCCACTTT. The variable domain in full, with the rest retrieved from reference TRBV18 and TRBJ1-6, is NAGVMQNPRHLVRRRGQEARLRCSPMKGHSHVYWYRQLPEEGLKFMVYLQKENIIDESGMPKERFSAEFPKEGPSILRIQQVVRGDSAAYFCASSPGQVRTSPLHFGNGTRLTVT.

The chain recombines TRBV6-1 with TRBJ2-3; D is uncertain. CDR1 and CDR2 (germline): MNHNS, SASEGT. The CDR3 has 15 amino acids. The ends were cut back, 4 bases at V and 0 bases at J, with 11 bases in the middle. CDR3 nucleotide sequence: TGTGCCAGCAGTGGCTTGGCACTAAGCACAGATACGCAGTATTTT. This codes for CASSGLALSTDTQYF.

There are a few counts of this clone. The chain couples TRBV9 to TRBJ1-2; 8 bases fit TRBD1. This CDR3 region has 16 residues. J lost 1 base, V lost 7 bases, and 12 bases had no gene match. Germline CDR1 is SGDLS and CDR2 is YYNGEE. The CDR3 is CASGRVGQGNNYGYTF. Written as DNA, the CDR3 is TGTGCCAGCGGCCGAGTCGGACAGGGAAATAACTATGGCTACACCTTC.

This sequence joins TRBV7-6 and TRBJ2-7; 9 positions agree with TRBD2. CDR1 and CDR2 (germline): SGHVS, FNYEAQ. V was clipped by 3 bases and J by 2 bases; unmatched bases: 5. There are 15 residues in the CDR3. The CDR3 protein is CASSLAGGGPYEQYF. CDR3 nucleotide sequence: TGTGCCAGCAGCTTGGCGGGGGGGGGCCCCTACGAGCAGTACTTC.

This clone was detected once. V is TRBV6-6 and J is TRBJ2-1; 10 bases line up with TRBD1. From germline, CDR1 is MNHNY and CDR2 SVGAGI (reference sequence). V dropped 8 bases and J dropped 6; count of bases not matched to a gene: 4. CDR3 length: 13 amino acids. The CDR3 loop is CASRDRGRNEQFF. The CDR3 coding sequence is TGTGCCAGCCGGGACAGGGGACGCAATGAGCAGTTCTTC.

This clone rates as large. This chain's CDR3 is CASSDSRVVKTNEKLFF. The DNA of the CDR3 is TGTGCCAGCAGTGACTCCCGGGTAGTGAAAACTAATGAAAAACTGTTTTTT. The rearrangement joins TRBV6-4 to TRBJ1-4; the D is unclear. The CDR3 totals 17 residues. The ends were cut back, 0 bases at V and 1 base at J, with 12 bases in the middle. CDR1 MRHNA and CDR2 SNTAGT come from the germline V gene.

The V gene is TRBV11-1, the J gene TRBJ1-2; the D gene is possibly TRBD1 (5 bases). V lost 5 bases and J lost 0, with 10 bases in between. The CDR3 contains 14 residues. CDR1 SGHAT and CDR2 FQDESV come from the germline V gene (reference sequence). This CDR3 is CASSPGGTNYGYTF. The CDR3 nucleotides read TGTGCCAGCAGCCCGGGGGGGACTAACTATGGCTACACCTTC.

The rearrangement links TRBV2 to TRBJ2-7; 10 nucleotides match TRBD1. The CDR3 consists of 12 residues. After removal of 6 bases from V and 5 bases from J, the junction contained 1 base not matched to a gene. Looked up from germline, CDR1 is SNHLY and CDR2 is FYNNEI. The CDR3 loop reads CASRDRGDEQYF. CDR3 nucleotide sequence: TGTGCCAGCAGGGACAGGGGGGACGAGCAGTACTTC.

This rearrangement joins TRBV5-4 to TRBJ2-5; tentative D call: TRBD2 (7 bases). Between the trimmed V and J ends, which lost 1 base and 5 bases, there was a span of 12 bases. Per germline, CDR1 SGHNT and CDR2 YYREEE (reference sequence). The CDR3 is 14 amino acids. The DNA of the CDR3 is TGTGCCAGCAGCTTGAACAGGGAGGGGGAGACCCAGTACTTC. Encoded protein: CASSLNREGETQYF.

The gene calls are TRBV10-2 and TRBJ2-1; TRBD2 aligns across 15 bases. The length of the CDR3 is 17 residues. With 3 bases clipped from V and 7 bases from J, the junction kept 7 bases outside the gene matches. CDR1 and CDR2 from the germline V gene are WSHSY and SAAADI. Here the CDR3 DNA reads TGCGCCAGCAGTGACGCGGGACTAGCGGGGGGTCGGAATGAGCAGTTCTTC. Translating it yields CASSDAGLAGGRNEQFF.

The rearrangement links TRBV5-1 to TRBJ1-2; TRBD1 matches at 8 bases. The ends lost 0 bases at V and 4 bases at J; junction bases unmatched: 2. Germline CDR1 is SGHRS and CDR2 is YFSETQ. The length of the CDR3 is 14 residues. CDR3 sequence: CASSLEGTGYGYTF. CDR3 coding DNA: TGCGCCAGCAGCTTGGAAGGGACAGGCTATGGCTACACCTTC. Using reference TRBV5-1 and TRBJ1-2 for the parts outside the CDR3, the full variable domain is KAGVTQTPRYLIKTRGQQVTLSCSPISGHRSVSWYQQTPGQGLQFLFEYFSETQRNKGNFPGRFSGRQFSNSRSEMNVSTLELGDSALYLCASSLEGTGYGYTFGSGTRLTVV.

This clone was seen a few times. V usage is TRBV28 and J usage is TRBJ1-3; TRBD1 matches at 7 bases. V lost 4 bases and J lost 0; bases outside the gene matches: 3. The CDR3 totals 15 residues. CDR1 is MDHEN and CDR2 is SYDVKM in the germline V gene. The CDR3 sequence: CASSSTGDSGNTIYF. The CDR3 region has the DNA TGTGCCAGCAGTTCTACAGGGGACTCTGGAAACACCATATATTTT.

This clone showed up just a few times. V gene TRBV7-8 combines with J gene TRBJ2-7; a weak D match, TRBD2 (5 bases). The CDR3 runs 15 residues. Between the trimmed V and J ends, which lost 5 bases and 2 bases, there was a span of 16 bases. Germline CDR1 reads SGHVS; CDR2 reads FQNEAQ. CDR3 sequence reads: CASSPIGREPYEQYF. CDR3 sequence (DNA): TGTGCCAGCAGCCCCATCGGAAGGGAGCCCTACGAGCAGTACTTC.

The rearrangement joins TRBV28 to TRBJ1-5, with D possibly TRBD1 on 5 matching bases. CDR1 MDHEN and CDR2 SYDVKM come from the germline V gene. V shed 5 bases and J shed 5 bases, with 13 bases lying between them. CDR3 length equals 14 residues. The CDR3, as DNA: TGTGCCAGCAGTAACTCAGGGCCCTATCAGCCCCAGCATTTT. Encoded protein: CASSNSGPYQPQHF.

This chain uses TRBV7-6 with TRBJ1-6, with TRBD1 as a possible D gene (5 bases). V was cut by 0 bases and J by 10 bases, with 16 bases left in between. This CDR3 spans 16 amino acids. CDR1 is SGHVS and CDR2 is FNYEAQ in the germline V gene. CDR3 bases: TGTGCCAGCAGCTTAGCGCCGTCAAGGAAGGGGTCACCCCTCCACTTT. Amino acids: CASSLAPSRKGSPLHF.

This rearrangement joins TRBV4-3 to TRBJ1-3; D gene unclear. CDR1 is LGHNA, CDR2 YSLEER, per germline. V was clipped by 4 bases and J by 3 bases, with 13 bases between them. This CDR3 comprises 15 residues. The CDR3 DNA reads as TGCGCCAGCAGCCCTAAAGGGAGTTATGGAAACACCATATATTTT. Translating it yields CASSPKGSYGNTIYF.

The rearrangement uses TRBV25-1 and TRBJ1-6; TRBD1 is a possible D gene (5 bases). The germline V gene encodes CDR1 MGHDK and CDR2 SYGVNS. The CDR3 totals 16 residues. V was cut by 1 base and J by 7 bases, with 14 bases left in between. The CDR3 bases are TGTGCCAGCAGTGAATTCGCAGGGCCCGGGAATTCACCCCTCCACTTT. It codes for CASSEFAGPGNSPLHF.

The genes are TRBV30 and TRBJ1-4; 8 bases fit TRBD1. The CDR3 length is 14 residues. In germline, CDR1 is GTSNPN, CDR2 SVGIG (reference sequence). The junction had 7 bases not matched to a gene; V was cut back by 4 bases and J by 6 bases. The CDR3 DNA reads as TGTGCCTGGAAGCAGACAGGGGCTTATGAAAAACTGTTTTTT. Translating it yields CAWKQTGAYEKLFF.

The genes are TRBV28 and TRBJ2-7; 9 bases agree with TRBD1. Germline lookup yields CDR1 MDHEN and CDR2 SYDVKM. V was clipped by 8 bases and J by 0 bases; unmatched bases: 5. The CDR3 extends over 14 amino acids. CDR3 DNA: TGTGCCAGCTACGGACAGGGGACCTCCTACGAGCAGTACTTC. Translation: CASYGQGTSYEQYF. The full variable domain, completed using reference TRBV28 and TRBJ2-7, is DVKVTQSSRYLVKRTGEKVFLECVQDMDHENMFWYRQDPGLGLRLIYFSYDVKMKEKGDIPEGYSVSREKKERFSLILESASTNQTSMYLCASYGQGTSYEQYFGPGTRLTVT.

The J gene is TRBJ2-7, the V gene TRBV12-2; TRBD1, as called in the table, went unchecked against the DNA. TRBV12-2 is classified as a pseudogene. This CDR3 has 13 amino acids. The CDR3 loop is CASRPRWAHEQYF. CDR3 sequence (DNA): TGTGCAAGTCGCCCCAGGTGGGCCCACGAGCAGTACTTC.

The chain carries TRBV19 and TRBJ2-1; 9 bases align to TRBD1. The V gene end was trimmed by 10 bases and the J gene end by 5 bases; junction bases not matched to a gene: 9. The length of the CDR3 is 14 residues. Germline-derived CDR1 and CDR2 are LNHDA and SQIVND (reference sequence). In DNA, the CDR3 is TGTGCCACGCGGACAGGGGATAGCCACAATGAGCAGTTCTTC. This sequence encodes CATRTGDSHNEQFF.

V gene TRBV5-4 combines with J gene TRBJ2-1; TRBD1 might be the D (5 bases). Germline assignment: CDR1 SGHNT and CDR2 YYREEE (reference sequence). This CDR3 comprises 12 residues. V lost 4 bases and J 8 bases, leaving 10 bases between the germline ends. The CDR3 reads CASSTDSYEQFF. The CDR3 DNA sequence: TGTGCCAGCAGCACTGACAGCTATGAGCAGTTCTTC. The full variable domain, in which reference TRBV5-4 and TRBJ2-1 provide the parts outside the CDR3, is ETGVTQSPTHLIKTRGQQVTLRCSSQSGHNTVSWYQQALGQGPQFIFQYYREEENGRGNFPPRFSGLQFPNYSSELNVNALELDDSALYLCASSTDSYEQFFGPGTRLTVL.